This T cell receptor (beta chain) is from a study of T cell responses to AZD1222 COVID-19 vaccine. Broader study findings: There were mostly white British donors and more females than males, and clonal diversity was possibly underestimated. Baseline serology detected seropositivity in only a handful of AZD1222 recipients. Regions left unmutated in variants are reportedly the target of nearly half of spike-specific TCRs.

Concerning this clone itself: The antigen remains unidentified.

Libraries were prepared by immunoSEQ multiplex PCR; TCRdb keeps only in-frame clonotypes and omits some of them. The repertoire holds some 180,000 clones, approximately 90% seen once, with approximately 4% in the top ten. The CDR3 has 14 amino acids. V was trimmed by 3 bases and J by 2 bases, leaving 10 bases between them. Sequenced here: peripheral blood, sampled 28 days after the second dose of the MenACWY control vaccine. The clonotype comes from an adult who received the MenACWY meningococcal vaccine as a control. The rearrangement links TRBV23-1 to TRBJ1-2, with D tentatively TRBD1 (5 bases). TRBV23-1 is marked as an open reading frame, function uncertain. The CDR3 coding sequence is TGCGCCAGCAGTCAGGCCCGGGACAACTATGGCTACACCTTC. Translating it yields CASSQARDNYGYTF.